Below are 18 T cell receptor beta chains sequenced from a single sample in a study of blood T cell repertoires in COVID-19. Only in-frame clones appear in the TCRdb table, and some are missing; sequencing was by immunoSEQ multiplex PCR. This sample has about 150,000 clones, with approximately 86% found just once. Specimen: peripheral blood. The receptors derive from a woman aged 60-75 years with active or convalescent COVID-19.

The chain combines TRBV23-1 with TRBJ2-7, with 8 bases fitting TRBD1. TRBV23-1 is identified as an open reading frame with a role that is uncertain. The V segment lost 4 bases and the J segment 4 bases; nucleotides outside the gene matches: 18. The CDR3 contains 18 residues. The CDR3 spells CASSPPRDRQINFYEQYF. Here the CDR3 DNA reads TGCGCCAGCAGTCCCCCGCGGGACAGGCAAATCAATTTTTACGAGCAGTACTTC.

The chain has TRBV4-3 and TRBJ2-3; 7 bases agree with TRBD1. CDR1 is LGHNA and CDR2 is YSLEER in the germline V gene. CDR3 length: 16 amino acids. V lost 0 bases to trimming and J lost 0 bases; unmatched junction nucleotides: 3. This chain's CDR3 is CASSQEGTASTDTQYF. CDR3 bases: TGCGCCAGCAGCCAAGAGGGGACAGCGAGCACAGATACGCAGTATTTT.

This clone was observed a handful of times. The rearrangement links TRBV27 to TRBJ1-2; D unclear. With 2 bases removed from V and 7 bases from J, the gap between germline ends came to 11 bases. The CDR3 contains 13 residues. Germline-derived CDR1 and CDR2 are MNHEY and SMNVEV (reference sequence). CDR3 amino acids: CASSLGTAGGYTF. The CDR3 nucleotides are TGTGCCAGCAGTTTAGGCACAGCGGGTGGCTACACCTTC.

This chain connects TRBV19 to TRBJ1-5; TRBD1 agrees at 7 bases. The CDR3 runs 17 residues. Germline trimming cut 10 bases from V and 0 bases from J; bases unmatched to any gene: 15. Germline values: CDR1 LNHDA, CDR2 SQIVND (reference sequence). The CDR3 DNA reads TGTGCCACTAAGACAGGGAAAGGGAAGAATAGCAATCAGCCCCAGCATTTT. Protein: CATKTGKGKNSNQPQHF. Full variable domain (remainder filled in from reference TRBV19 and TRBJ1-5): DGGITQSPKYLFRKEGQNVTLSCEQNLNHDAMYWYRQDPGQGLRLIYYSQIVNDFQKGDIAEGYSVSREKKESFPLTVTSAQKNPTAFYLCATKTGKGKNSNQPQHFGDGTRLSIL.

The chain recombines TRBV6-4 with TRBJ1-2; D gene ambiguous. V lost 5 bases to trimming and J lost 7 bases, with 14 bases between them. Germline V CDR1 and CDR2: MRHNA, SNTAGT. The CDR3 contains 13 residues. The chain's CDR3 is CASSHDPGFGYTF. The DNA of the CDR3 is TGTGCCAGCAGTCATGACCCCGGGTTTGGCTACACCTTC.

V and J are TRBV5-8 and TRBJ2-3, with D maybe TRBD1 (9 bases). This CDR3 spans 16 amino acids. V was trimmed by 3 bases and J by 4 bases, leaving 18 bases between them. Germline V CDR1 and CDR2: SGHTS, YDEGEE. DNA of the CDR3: TGTGCCAGCAGCTCCGGGGGGGACAGGGCATCAGATACGCAGTATTTT. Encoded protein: CASSSGGDRASDTQYF.

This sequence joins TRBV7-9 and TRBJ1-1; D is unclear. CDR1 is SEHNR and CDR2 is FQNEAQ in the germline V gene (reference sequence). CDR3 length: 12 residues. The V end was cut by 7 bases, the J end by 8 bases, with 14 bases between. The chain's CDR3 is CASIREGKEAFF. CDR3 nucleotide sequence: TGTGCCAGCATCCGGGAAGGTAAGGAAGCTTTCTTT.

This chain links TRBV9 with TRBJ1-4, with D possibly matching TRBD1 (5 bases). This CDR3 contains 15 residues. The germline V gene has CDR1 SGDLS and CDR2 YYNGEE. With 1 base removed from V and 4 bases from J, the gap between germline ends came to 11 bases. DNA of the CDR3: TGTGCCAGCAGCGTACAGGGTATAGGTAATGAAAAACTGTTTTTT. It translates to CASSVQGIGNEKLFF.

For the CDR3, the DNA is TGTGCCAGTAGTATCGGAGGGGCGGGCATAAATGAGCAGTTCTTC. Amino acid sequence: CASSIGGAGINEQFF. The genes are TRBV19 and TRBJ2-1, with TRBD2 as a possible D gene (6 bases). The CDR3 sequence is 15 residues long. Trimming took 3 bases from V and 7 from J, leaving 16 bases between them. Germline CDR1 is LNHDA and CDR2 is SQIVND (reference sequence).

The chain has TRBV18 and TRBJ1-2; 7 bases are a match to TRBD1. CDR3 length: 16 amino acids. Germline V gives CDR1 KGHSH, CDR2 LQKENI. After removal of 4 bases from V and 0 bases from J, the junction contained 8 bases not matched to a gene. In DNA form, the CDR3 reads TGTGCCAGCTCACGTTCCGGGACAGATCCTAACTATGGCTACACCTTC. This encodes CASSRSGTDPNYGYTF. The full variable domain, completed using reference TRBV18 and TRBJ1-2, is NAGVMQNPRHLVRRRGQEARLRCSPMKGHSHVYWYRQLPEEGLKFMVYLQKENIIDESGMPKERFSAEFPKEGPSILRIQQVVRGDSAAYFCASSRSGTDPNYGYTFGSGTRLTVV.

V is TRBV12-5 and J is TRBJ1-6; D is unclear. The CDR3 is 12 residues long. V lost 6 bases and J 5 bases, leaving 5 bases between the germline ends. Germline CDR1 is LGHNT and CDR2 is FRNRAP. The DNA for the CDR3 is TGTGCTAGTGGGGAGGATAATTCACCCCTCCACTTT. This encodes CASGEDNSPLHF.

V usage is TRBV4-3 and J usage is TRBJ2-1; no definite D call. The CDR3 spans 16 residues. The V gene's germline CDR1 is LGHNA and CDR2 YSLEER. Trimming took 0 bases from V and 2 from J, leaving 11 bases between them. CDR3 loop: CASSQDEQATYNEQFF. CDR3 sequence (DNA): TGCGCCAGCAGCCAAGATGAGCAGGCGACCTACAATGAGCAGTTCTTC.

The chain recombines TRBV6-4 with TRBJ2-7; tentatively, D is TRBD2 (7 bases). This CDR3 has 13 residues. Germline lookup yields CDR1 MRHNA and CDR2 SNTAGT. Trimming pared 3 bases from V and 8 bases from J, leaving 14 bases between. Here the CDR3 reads CASSEWGGGKQYF. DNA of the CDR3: TGTGCCAGCAGTGAATGGGGAGGGGGTAAGCAGTACTTC.

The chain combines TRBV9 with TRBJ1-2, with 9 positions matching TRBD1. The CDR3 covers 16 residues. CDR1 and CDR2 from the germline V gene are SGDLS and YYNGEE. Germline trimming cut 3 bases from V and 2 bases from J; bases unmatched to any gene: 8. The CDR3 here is CASSGQGVQENYGYTF. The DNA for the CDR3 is TGTGCCAGCAGCGGACAGGGGGTGCAGGAGAACTATGGCTACACCTTC. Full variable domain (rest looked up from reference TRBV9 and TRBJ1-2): DSGVTQTPKHLITATGQRVTLRCSPRSGDLSVYWYQQSLDQGLQFLIQYYNGEERAKGNILERFSAQQFPDLHSELNLSSLELGDSALYFCASSGQGVQENYGYTFGSGTRLTVV.

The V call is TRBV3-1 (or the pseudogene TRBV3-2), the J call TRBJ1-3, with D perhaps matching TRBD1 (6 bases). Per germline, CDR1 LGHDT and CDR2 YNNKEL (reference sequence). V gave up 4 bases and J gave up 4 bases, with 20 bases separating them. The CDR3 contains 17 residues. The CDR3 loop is CASSPYYRGGRGNTIYF. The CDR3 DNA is TGTGCCAGCAGCCCATACTACCGGGGGGGGCGAGGAAACACCATATATTTT.

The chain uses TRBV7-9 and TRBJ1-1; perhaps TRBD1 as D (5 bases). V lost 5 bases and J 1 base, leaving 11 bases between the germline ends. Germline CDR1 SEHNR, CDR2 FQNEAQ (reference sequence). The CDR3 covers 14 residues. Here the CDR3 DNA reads TGTGCCAGCAGCCGATCAGGGTCGAACACTGAAGCTTTCTTT. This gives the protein CASSRSGSNTEAFF.

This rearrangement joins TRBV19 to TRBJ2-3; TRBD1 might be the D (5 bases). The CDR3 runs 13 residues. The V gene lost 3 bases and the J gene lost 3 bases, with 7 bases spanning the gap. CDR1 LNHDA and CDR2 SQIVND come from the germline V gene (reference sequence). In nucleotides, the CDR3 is TGTGCCAGTAGTATGCAGGGAACAGATACGCAGTATTTT. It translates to CASSMQGTDTQYF.

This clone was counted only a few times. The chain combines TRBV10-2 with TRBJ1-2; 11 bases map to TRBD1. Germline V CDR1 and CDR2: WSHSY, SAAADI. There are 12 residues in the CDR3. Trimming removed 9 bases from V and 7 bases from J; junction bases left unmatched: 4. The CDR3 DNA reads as TGCGCCAGTGGACAGGGGGCGGTTGGCTACACCTTC. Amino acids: CASGQGAVGYTF.